A single sample is the source of the 22 T cell receptor beta chains below, sequenced in a study of shared clonotypes between healthy human individuals. Clones were read by immunoSEQ multiplex PCR, and TCRdb kept only the in-frame ones, dropping some. The table shows about 600,000 clones, with around 97% occurring only once. Sequenced: naive CD4+ T cells sorted from blood. Subset of the sample: CD45RA+ positively selected. The receptors here all came from a woman in her 30s in good health.

V usage is TRBV19 and J usage is TRBJ1-2; D not certain. The CDR3 length is 15 residues. Trimming took 1 base from V and 0 from J, leaving 9 bases between them. CDR1 and CDR2 (germline): LNHDA, SQIVND (reference sequence). CDR3 sequence: CASSIAPGPNYGYTF. CDR3 DNA: TGTGCCAGTAGTATAGCCCCAGGACCTAACTATGGCTACACCTTC.

CDR3 sequence reads: CASSHGQGTQPQHF. For the CDR3, the DNA is TGTGCCAGTAGTCATGGACAGGGCACTCAGCCCCAGCATTTT. The chain links TRBV19 to TRBJ1-5, with 8 nucleotides matching TRBD1. V lost 5 bases, J lost 6 bases, and 6 bases stayed unmatched. Germline CDR1 reads LNHDA; CDR2 reads SQIVND (reference sequence). The CDR3 length is 14 residues.

J is TRBJ1-5 and V is TRBV10-3; 7 positions match TRBD1. J lost 2 bases, V lost 10 bases, and 11 bases had no gene match. The V gene's germline CDR1 is ENHRY and CDR2 SYGVKD. The CDR3 is made up of 15 amino acids. In DNA form, the CDR3 reads TGTGCCACGGGCAAGGGGGCTTCTGGCAATCAGCCCCAGCATTTT. It encodes CATGKGASGNQPQHF.

The chain carries TRBV6-1 and TRBJ2-3; D uncertain. V was pared by 3 bases and J by 2 bases, with 12 bases between. The CDR3 is 15 amino acids. Per the germline V gene, CDR1 is MNHNS and CDR2 is SASEGT. CDR3 protein: CASSDLARYTDTQYF. The DNA for the CDR3 is TGTGCCAGCAGTGATTTGGCGCGGTACACAGATACGCAGTATTTT.

As for this clone: The sample carries other DNA sequences with the same CDR3. This CDR3 is CASSLTGGNQPQHF. In nucleotides, the CDR3 is TGTGCCAGCAGCTTAACAGGGGGCAATCAGCCCCAGCATTTT. The chain recombines TRBV7-2 with TRBJ1-5; TRBD1 matches at 7 bases. J gave up 2 bases and V 2 bases, and 0 bases lay outside the gene matches. Germline CDR1 is SGHTA and CDR2 is FQGNSA. CDR3 size: 14 residues.

The chain combines TRBV25-1 with TRBJ2-7, with D uncertain. The CDR3 runs 13 residues. Trimming stripped 4 bases from V and 1 base from J, with 8 bases between. Germline values: CDR1 MGHDK, CDR2 SYGVNS. In DNA, the CDR3 is TGTGCCAGCAGTGCAGTGGGTTCCTACGAGCAGTACTTC. It translates to CASSAVGSYEQYF.

The rearrangement links TRBV30 to TRBJ2-1; TRBD1 is a possible D gene (6 bases). Germline CDR1 and CDR2: GTSNPN and SVGIG (reference sequence). V was trimmed by 0 bases and J by 9 bases, leaving 12 bases between them. This CDR3 contains 13 residues. The CDR3 loop is CAWSVSGDGEQFF. DNA for the CDR3: TGTGCCTGGAGTGTATCAGGGGACGGTGAGCAGTTCTTC.

The chain recombines TRBV28 with TRBJ2-3, with TRBD2 matching over 9 bases. Trimming removed 3 bases from V and 2 bases from J; junction bases left unmatched: 15. The CDR3 covers 19 residues. Germline CDR1 is MDHEN and CDR2 is SYDVKM. CDR3 in DNA: TGTGCCAGCAGTTTGATAAGCGGGAGGACTCAAAAGCCCACAGATACGCAGTATTTT. It codes for CASSLISGRTQKPTDTQYF. The complete variable domain, with remaining parts taken from reference TRBV28 and TRBJ2-3, reads DVKVTQSSRYLVKRTGEKVFLECVQDMDHENMFWYRQDPGLGLRLIYFSYDVKMKEKGDIPEGYSVSREKKERFSLILESASTNQTSMYLCASSLISGRTQKPTDTQYFGPGTRLTVL.

This rearrangement joins TRBV11-2 to TRBJ2-1, with 10 nucleotides matching TRBD2. Per the germline V gene, CDR1 is SGHAT and CDR2 is FQNNGV. This CDR3 region has 15 residues. V trimming: 1 base; J trimming: 4 bases; junction bases outside the gene matches: 1. The CDR3, as DNA: TGTGCCAGCAGCTTAGGTAGCGGGGGGTACAATGAGCAGTTCTTC. It codes for CASSLGSGGYNEQFF.

The V gene is TRBV20-1, the J gene TRBJ1-2; no reliable D call. CDR3 length: 11 amino acids. Trimming cost V 3 bases and J 8 bases, with 10 bases left between them. Germline lookup yields CDR1 DFQATT and CDR2 SNEGSKA (reference sequence). The CDR3 DNA is TGCAGTGCTAGCGAGGTGGCGGGCTACACCTTC. This gives the protein CSASEVAGYTF.

This chain uses TRBV5-1 with TRBJ1-1; D is possibly TRBD1 (5 bases). V lost 4 bases, J lost 0 bases, and 7 bases lay in between. Germline V lookup: CDR1 SGHRS, CDR2 YFSETQ. The CDR3 loop spans 13 amino acids. In nucleotides, the CDR3 is TGCGCCAGCAGCACGACAGTGAACACTGAAGCTTTCTTT. Its translation: CASSTTVNTEAFF. Filled out from reference TRBV5-1 and TRBJ1-1, the complete variable domain reads KAGVTQTPRYLIKTRGQQVTLSCSPISGHRSVSWYQQTPGQGLQFLFEYFSETQRNKGNFPGRFSGRQFSNSRSEMNVSTLELGDSALYLCASSTTVNTEAFFGQGTRLTVV.

The chain employs TRBV6-6 and TRBJ1-5; TRBD1 is a possible D gene (5 bases). Between the trimmed V and J ends, which lost 0 bases and 1 base, there was a span of 10 bases. The CDR3 runs to 16 residues. Germline loops: CDR1 MNHNY, CDR2 SVGAGI (reference sequence). In DNA form, the CDR3 reads TGTGCCAGCAGTTACTCGGTCTGGGGGAGCAATCAGCCCCAGCATTTT. It encodes CASSYSVWGSNQPQHF.

The V gene is TRBV5-1, the J gene TRBJ1-3; D unclear. This CDR3 region has 16 residues. The V and J ends lost 0 bases and 0 bases respectively, with 10 bases between them. The germline CDR1 and CDR2 sequences are SGHRS and YFSETQ. CDR3 region: CASSLAGPFSGNTIYF. Here the CDR3 DNA reads TGCGCCAGCAGCTTGGCGGGTCCGTTCTCTGGAAACACCATATATTTT.

The chain couples TRBV5-1 to TRBJ2-2, with 7 bases lining up with TRBD1. The CDR3 totals 15 residues. Germline lookup yields CDR1 SGHRS and CDR2 YFSETQ. The ends lost 3 bases at V and 1 base at J; junction bases unmatched: 3. CDR3 nucleotide sequence: TGCGCCAGCAGCTCACAGGGGCGGAACACCGGGGAGCTGTTTTTT. Translation gives CASSSQGRNTGELFF.

Details on this clone: Distinct nucleotide sequences in the sample also encode this CDR3. The chain links TRBV5-1 to TRBJ1-4; 8 bases align to TRBD1. Germline V CDR1 and CDR2: SGHRS, YFSETQ. The CDR3 consists of 14 residues. V shed 4 bases and J 5 bases; nucleotides not matched to a gene: 4. The CDR3: CASSLGQENEKLFF. In nucleotides, the CDR3 is TGCGCCAGCAGCCTGGGACAGGAGAATGAAAAACTGTTTTTT.

The chain combines TRBV28 with TRBJ2-1; D call uncertain. The CDR3 has 13 residues. With 8 bases removed from V and 3 bases from J, the gap between germline ends came to 11 bases. Germline V gene lookup returns CDR1 MDHEN and CDR2 SYDVKM. The CDR3 DNA follows: TGTGCCAGCTCTCGGGCCGACTACAATGAGCAGTTCTTC. It encodes CASSRADYNEQFF.

The rearrangement uses TRBV19 and TRBJ2-5; 11 positions match TRBD2. J gave up 2 bases and V 8 bases, and 7 bases lay outside the gene matches. The CDR3 totals 15 residues. The germline gives CDR1 LNHDA, CDR2 SQIVND (reference sequence). CDR3 loop: CASQRTSGRQETQYF. CDR3 DNA: TGTGCCAGTCAAAGGACTAGCGGGCGTCAAGAGACCCAGTACTTC.

The V call is TRBV5-1, the J call TRBJ2-7; D possibly corresponds to TRBD1 (6 bases). The V and J ends lost 2 bases and 0 bases respectively, with 15 bases between them. Germline-derived CDR1 and CDR2 are SGHRS and YFSETQ. The CDR3 is 16 residues long. The CDR3 nucleotides read TGCGCCAGCAGCTTAGCCGGGACACCCTCCTCCTACGAGCAGTACTTC. Amino acid sequence: CASSLAGTPSSYEQYF.

V and J are TRBV19 and TRBJ2-2; D might be TRBD1 (6 bases). The germline V gene has CDR1 LNHDA and CDR2 SQIVND (reference sequence). Deletions cut 5 bases from V and 1 base from J, with 11 bases between. The CDR3 is 15 residues long. The CDR3 DNA follows: TGTGCCAGTAGTCTACAGGGTCTGAACACCGGGGAGCTGTTTTTT. Its protein is CASSLQGLNTGELFF.

The chain joins TRBV30 to TRBJ2-5, with 7 positions matching TRBD1. With V trimmed by 6 bases and J by 13 bases, 14 bases remained unmatched. CDR1 GTSNPN and CDR2 SVGIG come from the germline V gene (reference sequence). This CDR3 is 12 amino acids long. The CDR3 DNA reads as TGTGCCTGTCGTGAGGGGGCGGAACCTAGGTACTTC. Protein: CACREGAEPRYF.

As to this clone: The junction does not match germline at one end; this may be a read error. J is TRBJ1-5 and V is TRBV15; weak D call: TRBD1 (6 bases). Germline V lookup: CDR1 LNHNV, CDR2 YYDKDF (reference sequence). The CDR3 length is 13 residues. The chain's CDR3 is CATGRGVNQPQHF. The CDR3 DNA sequence: TGTGCCACCGGCAGGGGAGTTAATCAGCCCCAGCATTTT.

For the CDR3, the DNA is TGTGCCATCAGTCCCACAGGGCGGGAGACCCAGTACTTC. Its protein is CAISPTGRETQYF. The chain links TRBV10-3 to TRBJ2-5, with D possibly TRBD1 on 6 matching bases. The CDR3 is made up of 13 amino acids. Germline V CDR1 and CDR2: ENHRY, SYGVKD. Deletions cut 5 bases from V and 5 bases from J, with 12 bases between.